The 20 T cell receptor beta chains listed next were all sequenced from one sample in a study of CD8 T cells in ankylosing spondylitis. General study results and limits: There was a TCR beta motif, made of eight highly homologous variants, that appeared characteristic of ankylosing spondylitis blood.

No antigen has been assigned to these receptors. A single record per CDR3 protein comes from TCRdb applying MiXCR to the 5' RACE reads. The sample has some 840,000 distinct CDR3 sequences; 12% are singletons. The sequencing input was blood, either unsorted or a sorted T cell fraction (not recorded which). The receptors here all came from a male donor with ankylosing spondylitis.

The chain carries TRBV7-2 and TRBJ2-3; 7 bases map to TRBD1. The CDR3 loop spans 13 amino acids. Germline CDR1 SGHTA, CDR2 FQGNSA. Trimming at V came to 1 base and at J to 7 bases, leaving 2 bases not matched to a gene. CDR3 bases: TGTGCCAGCAGCTTAGTGGGACAGAATACGCAGTATTTT. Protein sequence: CASSLVGQNTQYF.

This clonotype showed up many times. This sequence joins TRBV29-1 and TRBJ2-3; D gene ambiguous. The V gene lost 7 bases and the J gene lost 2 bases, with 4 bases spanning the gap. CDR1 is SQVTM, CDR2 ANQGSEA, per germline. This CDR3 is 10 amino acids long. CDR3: CSAHTDTQYF. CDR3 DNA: TGCAGCGCCCACACAGATACGCAGTATTTT.

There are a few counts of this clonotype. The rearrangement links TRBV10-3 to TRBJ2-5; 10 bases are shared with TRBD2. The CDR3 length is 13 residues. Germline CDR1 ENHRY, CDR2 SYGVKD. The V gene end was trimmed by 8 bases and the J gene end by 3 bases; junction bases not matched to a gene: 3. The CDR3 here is CAIRTSGEETQYF. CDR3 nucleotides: TGTGCCATCCGGACTAGCGGAGAAGAGACCCAGTACTTC.

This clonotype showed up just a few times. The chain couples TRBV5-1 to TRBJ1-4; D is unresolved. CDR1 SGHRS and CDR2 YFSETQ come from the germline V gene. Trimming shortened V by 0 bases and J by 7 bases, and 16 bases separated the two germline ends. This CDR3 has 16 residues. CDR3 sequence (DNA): TGCGCCAGCAGCTTGGCAGATCTGGGGTCCGGTGAAAAACTGTTTTTT. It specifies CASSLADLGSGEKLFF.

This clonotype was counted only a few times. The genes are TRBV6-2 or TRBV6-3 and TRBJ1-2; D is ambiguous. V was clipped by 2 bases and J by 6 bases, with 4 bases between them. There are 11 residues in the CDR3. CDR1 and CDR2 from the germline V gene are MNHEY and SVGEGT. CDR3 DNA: TGTGCCAGCAGTTACCTAGATGGCTACACCTTC. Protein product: CASSYLDGYTF.

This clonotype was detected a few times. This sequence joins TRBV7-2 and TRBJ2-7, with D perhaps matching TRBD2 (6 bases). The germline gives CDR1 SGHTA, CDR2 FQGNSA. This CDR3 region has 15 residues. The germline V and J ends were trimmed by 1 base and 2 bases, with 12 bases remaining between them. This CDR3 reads CASSLVRDGPYEQYF. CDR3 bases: TGTGCCAGCAGCTTAGTGCGGGACGGACCCTACGAGCAGTACTTC.

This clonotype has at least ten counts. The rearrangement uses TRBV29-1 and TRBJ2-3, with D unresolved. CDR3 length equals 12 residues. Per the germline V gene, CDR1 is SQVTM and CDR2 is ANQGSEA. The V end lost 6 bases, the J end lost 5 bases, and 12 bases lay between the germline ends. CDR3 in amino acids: CSVTDGRDTQYF. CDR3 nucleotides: TGCAGCGTAACAGACGGACGAGATACGCAGTATTTT.

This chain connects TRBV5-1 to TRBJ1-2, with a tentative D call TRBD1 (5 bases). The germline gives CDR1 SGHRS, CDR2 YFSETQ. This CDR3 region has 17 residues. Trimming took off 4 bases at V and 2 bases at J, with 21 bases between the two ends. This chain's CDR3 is CASSLRTGGTLNYGYTF. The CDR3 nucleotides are TGCGCCAGCAGCCTTAGGACTGGCGGGACGCTGAACTATGGCTACACCTTC.

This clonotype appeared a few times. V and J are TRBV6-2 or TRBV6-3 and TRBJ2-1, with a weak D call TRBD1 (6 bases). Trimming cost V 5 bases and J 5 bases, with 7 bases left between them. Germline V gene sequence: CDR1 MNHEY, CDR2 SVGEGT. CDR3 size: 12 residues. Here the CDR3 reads CASSHRDNEQFF. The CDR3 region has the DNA TGTGCCAGCAGTCACAGGGACAATGAGCAGTTCTTC.

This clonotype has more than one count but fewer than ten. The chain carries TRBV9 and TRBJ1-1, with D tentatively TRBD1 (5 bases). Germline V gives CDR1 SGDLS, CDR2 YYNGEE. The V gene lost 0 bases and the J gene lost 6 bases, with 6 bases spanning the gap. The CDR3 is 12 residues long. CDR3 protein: CASSVVGAEAFF. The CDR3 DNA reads TGTGCCAGCAGCGTAGTGGGGGCTGAAGCTTTCTTT.

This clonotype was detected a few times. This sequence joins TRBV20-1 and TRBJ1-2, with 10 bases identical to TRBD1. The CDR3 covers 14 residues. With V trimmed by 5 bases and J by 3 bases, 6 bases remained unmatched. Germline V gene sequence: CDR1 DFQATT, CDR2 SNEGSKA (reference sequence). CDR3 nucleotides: TGCAGTGCTGTGCGACAGGGGGCTGACTATGGCTACACCTTC. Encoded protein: CSAVRQGADYGYTF.

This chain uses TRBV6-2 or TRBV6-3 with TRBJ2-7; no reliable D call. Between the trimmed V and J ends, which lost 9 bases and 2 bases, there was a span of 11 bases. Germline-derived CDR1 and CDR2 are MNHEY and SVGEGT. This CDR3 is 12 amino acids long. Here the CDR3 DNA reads TGTGCCAGTGAGGTGGGGACCTACGAGCAGTACTTC. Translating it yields CASEVGTYEQYF.

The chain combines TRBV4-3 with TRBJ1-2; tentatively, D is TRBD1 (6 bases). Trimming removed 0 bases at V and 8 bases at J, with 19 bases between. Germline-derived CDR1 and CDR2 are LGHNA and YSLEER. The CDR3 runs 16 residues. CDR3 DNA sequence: TGCGCCAGCAGCCAAGATGCCCGGGGGCGCTTGGGGGGCTACACCTTC. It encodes CASSQDARGRLGGYTF.

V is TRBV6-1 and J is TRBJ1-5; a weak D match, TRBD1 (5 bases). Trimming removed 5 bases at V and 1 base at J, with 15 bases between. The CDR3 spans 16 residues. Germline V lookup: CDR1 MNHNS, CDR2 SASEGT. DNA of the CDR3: TGTGCCAGCAGTCGGCAGGGCCCCGGGAGCAATCAGCCCCAGCATTTT. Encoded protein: CASSRQGPGSNQPQHF.

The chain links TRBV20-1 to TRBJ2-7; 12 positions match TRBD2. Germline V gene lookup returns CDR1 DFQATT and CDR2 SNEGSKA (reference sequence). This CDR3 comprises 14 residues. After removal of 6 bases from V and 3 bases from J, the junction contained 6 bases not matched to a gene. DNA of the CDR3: TGCAGTGCCTGGACTAGCGGGACTTTCTACGAGCAGTACTTC. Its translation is CSAWTSGTFYEQYF.

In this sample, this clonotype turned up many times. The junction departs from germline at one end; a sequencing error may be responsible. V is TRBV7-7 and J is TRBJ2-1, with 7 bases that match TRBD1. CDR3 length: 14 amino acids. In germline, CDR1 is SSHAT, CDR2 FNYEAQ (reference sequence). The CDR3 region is CASSQNTGENEQFF. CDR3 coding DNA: TGTGCTAGCAGCCAAAATACAGGGGAGAATGAGCAGTTCTTC.

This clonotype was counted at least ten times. CDR3 loop: CASSQPDRGPSYEQYF. CDR3 sequence (DNA): TGTGCCAGCAGCCAACCGGACAGGGGCCCCTCCTACGAGCAGTACTTC. The chain couples TRBV4-2 to TRBJ2-7; 9 nucleotides line up with TRBD1. V lost 2 bases to trimming and J lost 0 bases; unmatched junction nucleotides: 5. CDR3 length equals 16 residues. Germline loops: CDR1 LGHNA, CDR2 YNFKEQ.

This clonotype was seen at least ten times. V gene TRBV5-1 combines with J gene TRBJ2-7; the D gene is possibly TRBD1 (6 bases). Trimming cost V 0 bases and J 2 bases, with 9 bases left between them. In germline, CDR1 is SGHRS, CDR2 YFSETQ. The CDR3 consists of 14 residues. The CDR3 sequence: CASSLATGPYEQYF. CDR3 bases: TGCGCCAGCAGCTTGGCGACAGGTCCCTACGAGCAGTACTTC.

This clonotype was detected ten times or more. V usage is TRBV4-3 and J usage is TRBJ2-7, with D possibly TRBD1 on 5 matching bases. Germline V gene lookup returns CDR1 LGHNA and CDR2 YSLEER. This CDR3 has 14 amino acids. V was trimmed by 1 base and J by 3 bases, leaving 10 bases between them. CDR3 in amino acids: CASSQVGQGYEQYF. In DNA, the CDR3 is TGCGCCAGCAGCCAAGTAGGGCAGGGCTACGAGCAGTACTTC.

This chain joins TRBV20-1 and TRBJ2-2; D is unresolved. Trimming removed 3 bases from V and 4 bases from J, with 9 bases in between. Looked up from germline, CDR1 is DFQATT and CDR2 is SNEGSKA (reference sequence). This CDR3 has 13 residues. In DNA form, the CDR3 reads TGCAGTGCTAGGTCACAAAGCACCGGGGAGCTGTTTTTT. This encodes CSARSQSTGELFF.